What follows is one TCR beta chain and its context. Its antigen is not known. These data originate in a study of spatial heterogeneity in lung cancer. General study results and limits: It was found that expanded intratumoral alpha and beta TCR counts tracked tumor mutation counts.

Specified time point: sample taken at primary tumor resection. TCRdb redid the calling of the 5' RACE reads with MiXCR, one entry per CDR3 protein. Seen here are about 24,000 distinct CDR3 sequences, 8.8% observed once, and the top ten hold almost 8%. Sequenced here: lung tumor tissue, sampled at surgery. The source of this sequence is a male donor with early-stage non-small cell lung cancer.

The DNA for the CDR3 is TGTGCCAGCAGCCCTGAAGTTCACAGGAGTAGCACAGATACGCAGTATTTT. Its protein is CASSPEVHRSSTDTQYF. This chain uses TRBV5-4 with TRBJ2-3; tentatively, D is TRBD1 (5 bases). This CDR3 is built from 17 residues. V was shortened by 4 bases and J by 0 bases, with 18 bases between the two germline ends. From germline, CDR1 is SGHNT and CDR2 YYREEE (reference sequence).